The 14 T cell receptor beta chains listed next were all sequenced from one sample in a study of beta chain features in type 1 diabetes. Every isolated RNA sample was fully reverse transcribed, so sequencing captured expressed TCRB transcripts. Here immunoSEQ multiplex PCR was the method, and the copy in TCRdb shows in-frame clones only, minus some. Of some 240,000 clones listed, approximately 16% were seen once; the top ten hold 0.07% to 0.095%. What these receptors recognize is not known. Regarding the study as a whole: TCRB CDR3 length was moderately but significantly reduced in all four CD4+ subsets of Type 1 diabetes patients.

The sequencing input was naive CD4+ T cells from blood. All receptors derive from a man younger than 45 with type 1 diabetes.

The rearrangement links TRBV5-4 to TRBJ2-5; TRBD1 might be the D (6 bases). Trimming pared 2 bases from V and 4 bases from J, leaving 9 bases between. Germline V gene lookup returns CDR1 SGHNT and CDR2 YYREEE (reference sequence). The CDR3 sequence is 13 residues long. CDR3 protein: CASSFTGIETQYF. The CDR3 DNA reads as TGTGCCAGCAGCTTTACAGGGATAGAGACCCAGTACTTC.

This clone has just a few counts. The chain is built from TRBV9 and TRBJ2-1; no reliable D call. The V gene's germline CDR1 is SGDLS and CDR2 YYNGEE. V shed 1 base and J shed 0 bases, with 8 bases lying between them. The CDR3 consists of 15 residues. The CDR3 loop is CASSVIAASYNEQFF. CDR3 nucleotides: TGTGCCAGCAGCGTAATCGCGGCCTCCTACAATGAGCAGTTCTTC.

The chain couples TRBV10-3 to TRBJ2-1, with 8 bases lining up with TRBD2. Per the germline V gene, CDR1 is ENHRY and CDR2 is SYGVKD. The trim removed 10 bases at V and 4 bases at J, leaving 9 bases unmatched. This CDR3 is built from 14 residues. The CDR3 region is CATMALADYNEQFF. CDR3 in DNA: TGTGCCACCATGGCACTAGCGGATTACAATGAGCAGTTCTTC.

The gene calls are TRBV5-1 and TRBJ2-5; the D gene is possibly TRBD2 (6 bases). Germline CDR1 reads SGHRS; CDR2 reads YFSETQ. The length of the CDR3 is 15 residues. Trimming pared 0 bases from V and 4 bases from J, leaving 13 bases between. This CDR3 is CASSLGRGSAETQYF. CDR3 nucleotide sequence: TGCGCCAGCAGCTTGGGGAGGGGCTCCGCAGAGACCCAGTACTTC.

V usage is TRBV18 and J usage is TRBJ2-7; 11 positions agree with TRBD1. CDR1 and CDR2 from the germline V gene are KGHSH and LQKENI. V lost 3 bases, J lost 5 bases, and 3 bases stayed unmatched. The CDR3 loop spans 14 amino acids. CDR3 coding DNA: TGTGCCAGCTCACCCTGGACAGGGGGCAACGAGCAGTACTTC. Translated: CASSPWTGGNEQYF.

The V and J genes are TRBV4-1 and TRBJ2-5, with 10 bases that match TRBD2. V gave up 1 base and J gave up 5 bases; unmatched junction bases: 10. Germline V CDR1 and CDR2: MGHRA, YSYEKL. The CDR3 runs 17 residues. The CDR3 DNA reads as TGCGCCAGCAGCCAAGGCTTTATAGCGGGAGGTCAGGAGACCCAGTACTTC. Translation gives CASSQGFIAGGQETQYF.

The rearrangement links TRBV15 to TRBJ2-5; D is ambiguous. There are 15 residues in the CDR3. CDR1 LNHNV and CDR2 YYDKDF come from the germline V gene (reference sequence). Trimming took off 3 bases at V and 5 bases at J, with 16 bases between the two ends. DNA of the CDR3: TGTGCCACCAGCAGGGAGAGCATGGGTGGGGAGACCCAGTACTTC. Residues: CATSRESMGGETQYF.

The chain has TRBV9 and TRBJ2-1, with D possibly TRBD1 on 5 matching bases. The germline V gene encodes CDR1 SGDLS and CDR2 YYNGEE. Trimming stripped 0 bases from V and 2 bases from J, with 12 bases between. The CDR3 runs to 16 residues. CDR3 sequence reads: CASSVEVGAAYNEQFF. The CDR3 DNA reads as TGTGCCAGCAGCGTAGAGGTAGGGGCAGCCTACAATGAGCAGTTCTTC.

The rearrangement links TRBV7-7 to TRBJ2-6; unclear D gene. The CDR3 totals 11 residues. Germline lookup yields CDR1 SSHAT and CDR2 FNYEAQ (reference sequence). CDR3 in DNA: TGTGCTACCCTAGGGGCCAACGTCCTGACTTTC. It is translated as CATLGANVLTF.

The V call is TRBV30, the J call TRBJ1-4; D ambiguous. Deletions cut 4 bases from V and 4 bases from J, with 10 bases between. The CDR3 is made up of 13 amino acids. The germline V gene encodes CDR1 GTSNPN and CDR2 SVGIG (reference sequence). CDR3 bases: TGTGCCTGGACCGGGAGGGTTAATGAAAAACTGTTTTTT. This translates into CAWTGRVNEKLFF.

With respect to this clone: The same CDR3 can be traced to other DNA sequences in this sample. The rearrangement uses TRBV14 and TRBJ2-5, with a weak D call TRBD2 (5 bases). Trimming cost V 1 base and J 5 bases, with 8 bases left between them. Germline V lookup: CDR1 SGHDN, CDR2 FVKESK. The CDR3 is made up of 13 amino acids. CDR3 sequence: CASSQVRGETQYF. The DNA for the CDR3 is TGTGCCAGCAGCCAAGTGAGAGGGGAGACCCAGTACTTC.

This clone was seen a handful of times. This chain joins TRBV30 and TRBJ2-7; D may be TRBD1 (5 bases). The length of the CDR3 is 13 residues. Trimming pared 8 bases from V and 6 bases from J, leaving 20 bases between. Per germline, CDR1 GTSNPN and CDR2 SVGIG (reference sequence). CDR3 nucleotides: TGTGCCCAGAGTGGGCTAGGACAAGGCGAGCAGTACTTC. Translated: CAQSGLGQGEQYF.

The count of this clone is one. In DNA form, the CDR3 reads TGTGCCAGCCGGTATGATACATCTCTCCATCAGCCCCAGCATTTT. Its translation: CASRYDTSLHQPQHF. The V gene is TRBV2, the J gene TRBJ1-5; D is undetermined. The CDR3 sequence is 15 residues long. Germline V gives CDR1 SNHLY, CDR2 FYNNEI. Trimming removed 8 bases at V and 5 bases at J, with 19 bases between.

This clone was seen more than once but under ten times. J is TRBJ2-3 and V is TRBV7-9, with 7 positions matching TRBD1. Germline V lookup: CDR1 SEHNR, CDR2 FQNEAQ (reference sequence). This CDR3 comprises 14 residues. The trim removed 4 bases at V and 4 bases at J, leaving 5 bases unmatched. The CDR3 coding sequence is TGTGCCAGCAGCTATCTACAGGGGCCAGATACGCAGTATTTT. This codes for CASSYLQGPDTQYF. Full variable domain (remainder filled in from reference TRBV7-9 and TRBJ2-3): DTGVSQNPRHKITKRGQNVTFRCDPISEHNRLYWYRQTLGQGPEFLTYFQNEAQLEKSRLLSDRFSAERPKGSFSTLEIQRTEQGDSAMYLCASSYLQGPDTQYFGPGTRLTVL.